Sequencing of this TCR beta chain was carried out in a study of CD4+ T cells in melanoma (dated by TCRdb to 2022 to 2024). About the investigation overall: The study examined neoantigen-specific CD4+ T cells in human melanoma.

The donors were people with melanoma. Note on this clone: Its recognized antigen is unknown. The record has no base qualities; no much larger clone is one base away.

Study-wide conclusions, independent of this receptor: Neoantigen-specific CD4+ T cells were reported to be correlated with the function of CD8+ T cells, macrophages and B cells. According to the report, neoantigen-specific CD4+ T cells in melanoma displayed diverse differentiation states.

Libraries were constructed by the immunoSEQ multiplex PCR assay. TCRdb stores this immuneACCESS table with in-frame sequences only. Part of the clones is absent; in the studies checked, under half of the shortfall reflects unresolved V genes, and no reason is known for the rest. The sample data list around 130,000 clones, and nearly 95% of these were observed just once. About 1.5% of the sample lies in the top ten. V drops 2 bases and J drops 1 base, leaving 17 bases in between. CDR1 SGHTA and CDR2 FQGNSA were looked up in the germline V gene. Measured from the cysteine to the phenylalanine, the CDR3 is 18 residues long. This entry keeps only the CDR3 DNA: 54 bases, framed from base 1.

The receptor was isolated from a human donor with melanoma. Recombination connected TRBV7-2 to TRBJ2-2; the D gene is perhaps TRBD1, from 5 matching bases. The sequenced DNA: TGTGCCAGCAGCTTATTAGCAGGGCCTGAGATGAACACCGGGGAGCTGTTTTTT. Protein translation: CASSLLAGPEMNTGELFF.